This entry lists 32 T cell receptor beta chains sequenced from one sample in a study of blood T cell repertoires in COVID-19. Measured with immunoSEQ multiplex PCR; TCRdb has only the in-frame clones, and not every one. Among some 170,000 clones listed, 75% to 80% were seen once. The sample comprised peripheral blood. These receptors came from a woman between 45 and 60 years old with active or convalescent COVID-19.

By sample share, this clone is medium-sized. The chain joins TRBV5-6 to TRBJ2-7, with a possible D match to TRBD1 (6 bases). This CDR3 region has 18 residues. Trimming pared 0 bases from V and 4 bases from J, leaving 23 bases between. In germline, CDR1 is SGHDT, CDR2 YYEEEE. For the CDR3, the DNA is TGTGCCAGCAGCTTGGACCGAACAGGGTCCCTCAGAGGTTACGAGCAGTACTTC. As protein: CASSLDRTGSLRGYEQYF.

V is TRBV9 and J is TRBJ1-6; 8 bases fit TRBD1. J gave up 10 bases and V 4 bases, and 7 bases lay outside the gene matches. Germline values: CDR1 SGDLS, CDR2 YYNGEE. The CDR3 is 14 residues long. The CDR3 protein is CASSSQGDRSPLHF. DNA of the CDR3: TGTGCCAGCAGCTCACAGGGGGACCGCTCACCCCTCCACTTT.

The V call is TRBV30, the J call TRBJ2-5; D is uncertain. Trimming stripped 0 bases from V and 3 bases from J, with 8 bases between. Germline CDR1 and CDR2: GTSNPN and SVGIG (reference sequence). This CDR3 region has 13 residues. For the CDR3, the DNA is TGTGCCTGGAGTGTATACGCAGAAGAGACCCAGTACTTC. This sequence encodes CAWSVYAEETQYF.

The chain couples TRBV7-2 to TRBJ1-6, with D possibly matching TRBD1 (5 bases). The CDR3 is 17 residues long. Per the germline V gene, CDR1 is SGHTA and CDR2 is FQGNSA. V lost 5 bases, J lost 2 bases, and 16 bases lay in between. In DNA form, the CDR3 reads TGTGCCAGCAGCATCGGGGGAGTAGGGGCCTATAATTCACCCCTCCACTTT. Its translation: CASSIGGVGAYNSPLHF.

The V call is TRBV6-2 or TRBV6-3, the J call TRBJ2-1; D unresolved. The CDR3 has 13 amino acids. Trimming took 7 bases from V and 6 from J, leaving 13 bases between them. CDR1 and CDR2 (germline): MNHEY, SVGEGT. The CDR3 DNA sequence: TGTGCCAGCACCCCCCTTTGGGCCAATGAGCAGTTCTTC. Protein sequence: CASTPLWANEQFF.

The V call is TRBV7-9, the J call TRBJ2-2, with TRBD1 matching 7 bases. Germline V gene sequence: CDR1 SEHNR, CDR2 FQNEAQ (reference sequence). This CDR3 comprises 15 residues. V dropped 4 bases and J dropped 4; count of bases not matched to a gene: 6. CDR3 protein: CASSSPTGITGELFF. The CDR3 DNA reads as TGTGCCAGCAGCTCGCCGACAGGGATCACCGGGGAGCTGTTTTTT.

The J gene is TRBJ2-3, the V gene TRBV5-1, with D unresolved. Trimming stripped 4 bases from V and 1 base from J, with 10 bases between. CDR3 length equals 14 residues. The germline V gene encodes CDR1 SGHRS and CDR2 YFSETQ. CDR3 in amino acids: CASSPLPGTDTQYF. CDR3 nucleotides: TGCGCCAGCAGCCCCCTCCCTGGCACAGATACGCAGTATTTT. Variable domain in full (rest from reference TRBV5-1 and TRBJ2-3): KAGVTQTPRYLIKTRGQQVTLSCSPISGHRSVSWYQQTPGQGLQFLFEYFSETQRNKGNFPGRFSGRQFSNSRSEMNVSTLELGDSALYLCASSPLPGTDTQYFGPGTRLTVL.

J is TRBJ2-1 and V is TRBV7-3; the match to TRBD2 covers 11 bases. The CDR3 covers 16 residues. The V gene end was trimmed by 5 bases and the J gene end by 7 bases; junction bases not matched to a gene: 10. Germline V gives CDR1 SGHTA, CDR2 FQGTGA. The CDR3 DNA reads as TGTGCCAGCAGCCGTAATAGCGGGAGGGCCAATAATGAGCAGTTCTTC. Protein product: CASSRNSGRANNEQFF. Complete variable domain (other parts from reference TRBV7-3 and TRBJ2-1): GAGVSQTPSNKVTEKGKYVELRCDPISGHTALYWYRQSLGQGPEFLIYFQGTGAADDSGLPNDRFFAVRPEGSVSTLKIQRTERGDSAVYLCASSRNSGRANNEQFFGPGTRLTVL.

To note about this clone: A clone one base away is much larger, so this may be a read error. The chain has TRBV4-2 and TRBJ1-4; 9 bases are shared with TRBD1. The CDR3 spans 16 residues. Germline V gene sequence: CDR1 LGHNA, CDR2 YNFKEQ. Trimming took 1 base from V and 4 from J; bases not matched to a gene: 4. The CDR3 nucleotides read TGTGCCAGCAGCCAAGGGGGGACAGGGTATAATGAAAAACTGTTTTTT. It is translated as CASSQGGTGYNEKLFF.

This clone was counted once. The chain joins TRBV7-2 to TRBJ1-2, with D hard to call. Germline values: CDR1 SGHTA, CDR2 FQGNSA. Trimming removed 1 base at V and 2 bases at J, with 11 bases between. The CDR3 totals 15 residues. CDR3 in amino acids: CASSLGHTGNYGYTF. As DNA, the CDR3 is TGTGCCAGCAGCTTAGGACACACGGGGAACTATGGCTACACCTTC.

The chain recombines TRBV3-1 (or the pseudogene TRBV3-2) with TRBJ2-1, with D tentatively TRBD1 (8 bases). Trimming removed 1 base at V and 9 bases at J, with 22 bases between. CDR1 and CDR2 from the germline V gene are LGHDT and YNNKEL (reference sequence). This CDR3 has 17 amino acids. The CDR3 nucleotides read TGTGCCAGCAGCCAAGCCGAGTCAGGACAGGGAGGGGGTGAGCAGTTCTTC. Amino acid sequence: CASSQAESGQGGGEQFF.

The rearrangement uses TRBV4-3 and TRBJ1-6; TRBD1 might be the D (5 bases). V was pared by 0 bases and J by 2 bases, with 11 bases between. Germline-derived CDR1 and CDR2 are LGHNA and YSLEER. The CDR3 has 17 amino acids. CDR3 loop: CASSQDIRGTYNSPLHF. Here the CDR3 DNA reads TGCGCCAGCAGCCAAGATATCCGGGGGACCTATAATTCACCCCTCCACTTT.

The CDR3 region has the DNA TGTGCCAGCAACAGGGGCCACGGTAATGGCGAGCAGTACTTC. This gives the protein CASNRGHGNGEQYF. The chain uses TRBV9 and TRBJ2-7; the match to TRBD1 covers 7 bases. The CDR3 totals 14 residues. In germline, CDR1 is SGDLS, CDR2 YYNGEE. The V segment lost 6 bases and the J segment 6 bases; nucleotides outside the gene matches: 12.

V is TRBV19 and J is TRBJ1-2, with D possibly matching TRBD1 (5 bases). The CDR3 covers 13 residues. Germline lookup yields CDR1 LNHDA and CDR2 SQIVND (reference sequence). Trimming removed 3 bases at V and 8 bases at J, with 13 bases between. The CDR3 region has the DNA TGTGCCAGTAGTATGGTCCCCCCAGGGGGCTACACCTTC. Its translation is CASSMVPPGGYTF.

The chain has TRBV7-8 and TRBJ1-1, with TRBD1 identical over 7 bases. After removal of 5 bases from V and 0 bases from J, the junction contained 9 bases not matched to a gene. Germline V CDR1 and CDR2: SGHVS, FQNEAQ. The CDR3 consists of 16 residues. CDR3 nucleotide sequence: TGTGCCAGCAGCCCTAACCCGGGACAGCTGAACACTGAAGCTTTCTTT. This gives the protein CASSPNPGQLNTEAFF.

V is TRBV5-5 and J is TRBJ2-2; TRBD2 matches 14 bases. With 4 bases clipped from V and 6 bases from J, the junction kept 5 bases outside the gene matches. The CDR3 has 16 residues. Germline V lookup: CDR1 SGHKS, CDR2 YYEKEE (reference sequence). CDR3 in amino acids: CASSRGLAGGPGELFF. The CDR3 DNA is TGTGCCAGCAGCCGAGGACTAGCGGGGGGCCCCGGGGAGCTGTTTTTT. Full variable domain (missing parts from reference TRBV5-5 and TRBJ2-2): DAGVTQSPTHLIKTRGQQVTLRCSPISGHKSVSWYQQVLGQGPQFIFQYYEKEERGRGNFPDRFSARQFPNYSSELNVNALLLGDSALYLCASSRGLAGGPGELFFGEGSRLTVL.

The gene calls are TRBV19 and TRBJ1-5; 8 positions match TRBD1. Germline V lookup: CDR1 LNHDA, CDR2 SQIVND (reference sequence). V lost 8 bases to trimming and J lost 7 bases; unmatched junction nucleotides: 13. CDR3 length equals 15 residues. The CDR3 spells CASRLDRGGRQPQHF. The CDR3 DNA reads TGTGCCAGTCGCCTTGACAGGGGCGGGCGGCAGCCCCAGCATTTT.

This chain joins TRBV6-5 and TRBJ1-5, with D possibly matching TRBD1 (6 bases). Germline V lookup: CDR1 MNHEY, CDR2 SVGAGI. The V end lost 5 bases, the J end lost 9 bases, and 14 bases lay between the germline ends. The CDR3 contains 13 residues. The CDR3 protein is CASSQTGPGPQHF. The CDR3 nucleotides are TGTGCCAGCAGTCAGACAGGTCCGGGGCCCCAGCATTTT.

The chain combines TRBV15 with TRBJ1-6; D is unresolved. The CDR3 sequence is 14 residues long. Trimming shortened V by 5 bases and J by 0 bases, and 5 bases separated the two germline ends. Germline assignment: CDR1 LNHNV and CDR2 YYDKDF (reference sequence). The CDR3 nucleotides read TGTGCCACCAGCCGCAGCTCCTATAATTCACCCCTCCACTTT. Its translation: CATSRSSYNSPLHF. The entire variable domain, with the rest obtained from reference TRBV15 and TRBJ1-6, is as follows: DAMVIQNPRYQVTQFGKPVTLSCSQTLNHNVMYWYQQKSSQAPKLLFHYYDKDFNNEADTPDNFQSRRPNTSFCFLDIRSPGLGDTAMYLCATSRSSYNSPLHFGNGTRLTVT.

The chain links TRBV4-3 to TRBJ1-1; no definite D call. Trimming pared 1 base from V and 7 bases from J, leaving 25 bases between. The CDR3 spans 18 residues. Looked up from germline, CDR1 is LGHNA and CDR2 is YSLEER. CDR3 in amino acids: CASSQGAGGAPRDFEAFF. CDR3 nucleotides: TGCGCCAGCAGCCAAGGGGCGGGAGGAGCCCCCCGGGATTTTGAAGCTTTCTTT.

The rearrangement uses TRBV5-4 and TRBJ2-3; 7 nucleotides match TRBD1. CDR3 length: 16 residues. The germline gives CDR1 SGHNT, CDR2 YYREEE (reference sequence). The junction had 7 bases not matched to a gene; V was cut back by 0 bases and J by 3 bases. The CDR3, as DNA: TGTGCCAGCAGCTTGGACTCCAGGGGGATAACAGATACGCAGTATTTT. Protein: CASSLDSRGITDTQYF.

In DNA, the CDR3 is TGCGCCAGCAGCCAAGATCGCGTTCCCTCATACTCCTACGAGCAGTACTTC. This translates into CASSQDRVPSYSYEQYF. The chain uses TRBV4-3 and TRBJ2-7; D is unclear. Trimming cost V 0 bases and J 0 bases, with 15 bases left between them. The CDR3 extends over 17 amino acids. Germline CDR1 and CDR2: LGHNA and YSLEER.

On this clone itself: The sample has other DNA sequences that encode this CDR3 too. In DNA form, the CDR3 reads TGTGCCAGCAGTTTATCTCTGTATGGCTACACCTTC. This gives the protein CASSLSLYGYTF. The chain has TRBV12-3 or TRBV12-4 and TRBJ1-2; D remains unclear. Trimming cost V 2 bases and J 5 bases, with 6 bases left between them. The CDR3 loop spans 12 amino acids.

This rearrangement joins TRBV29-1 to TRBJ2-5; 9 nucleotides agree with TRBD2. Trimming at V came to 7 bases and at J to 3 bases, leaving 6 bases not matched to a gene. The CDR3 has 13 residues. Germline V lookup: CDR1 SQVTM, CDR2 ANQGSEA. The CDR3 DNA sequence: TGCAGCGGCAGTAGCGGGAGTGAAGAGACCCAGTACTTC. Protein product: CSGSSGSEETQYF.

The chain links TRBV19 to TRBJ1-5; D possibly corresponds to TRBD1 (6 bases). The CDR3 is 16 residues long. V gave up 1 base and J gave up 1 base, with 11 bases separating them. Germline V gene lookup returns CDR1 LNHDA and CDR2 SQIVND (reference sequence). CDR3 region: CASSIVGRGSNQPQHF. The DNA of the CDR3 is TGTGCCAGTAGTATAGTGGGCAGGGGAAGCAATCAGCCCCAGCATTTT.

The J gene is TRBJ2-5, the V gene TRBV3-1 (or the pseudogene TRBV3-2); D may be TRBD2 (5 bases). This CDR3 is 18 amino acids long. Germline assignment: CDR1 LGHDT and CDR2 YNNKEL (reference sequence). V was clipped by 2 bases and J by 1 base, with 20 bases between them. The CDR3 region has the DNA TGTGCCAGCAGCCAACGAAAAGGCGGGCTACGTGTCCAAGAGACCCAGTACTTC. Translating it yields CASSQRKGGLRVQETQYF.

The chain recombines TRBV19 with TRBJ1-1; 8 nucleotides agree with TRBD1. Looked up from germline, CDR1 is LNHDA and CDR2 is SQIVND (reference sequence). Trimming took 3 bases from V and 4 from J; bases not matched to a gene: 4. This CDR3 is 14 amino acids long. As DNA, the CDR3 is TGTGCCAGTAGTATTACAGGGGGATTCACTGAAGCTTTCTTT. This codes for CASSITGGFTEAFF.

The CDR3 loop reads CASSYLFAGAGTEAFF. The CDR3 DNA follows: TGTGCCAGCAGTTACCTCTTTGCAGGGGCAGGGACTGAAGCTTTCTTT. The V gene is TRBV6-5, the J gene TRBJ1-1; D may be TRBD1 (6 bases). The germline gives CDR1 MNHEY, CDR2 SVGAGI. This CDR3 is built from 16 residues. Trimming cost V 2 bases and J 5 bases, with 18 bases left between them.

The chain uses TRBV9 and TRBJ2-3, with TRBD2 matching 8 bases. From germline, CDR1 is SGDLS and CDR2 YYNGEE. The CDR3 consists of 16 residues. The trim removed 0 bases at V and 3 bases at J, leaving 6 bases unmatched. Here the CDR3 DNA reads TGTGCCAGCAGCGTAGAAGGTAGCGGGAAGACAGATACGCAGTATTTT. Its protein product is CASSVEGSGKTDTQYF.

This rearrangement joins TRBV5-1 to TRBJ2-5; 7 bases map to TRBD2. The CDR3 covers 14 residues. CDR1 is SGHRS and CDR2 is YFSETQ in the germline V gene. V shed 2 bases and J 5 bases; nucleotides not matched to a gene: 6. CDR3: CASSLGRRGETQYF. DNA for the CDR3: TGCGCCAGCAGCTTAGGCAGGCGGGGGGAGACCCAGTACTTC.

This chain connects TRBV19 to TRBJ1-4; D possibly corresponds to TRBD1 (5 bases). The CDR3 covers 13 residues. Germline V gene lookup returns CDR1 LNHDA and CDR2 SQIVND (reference sequence). Deletions cut 4 bases from V and 3 bases from J, with 6 bases between. CDR3 sequence (DNA): TGTGCCAGTAGTACACAGGCTAATGAAAAACTGTTTTTT. It encodes CASSTQANEKLFF. The variable domain in full, completed from reference TRBV19 and TRBJ1-4, reads DGGITQSPKYLFRKEGQNVTLSCEQNLNHDAMYWYRQDPGQGLRLIYYSQIVNDFQKGDIAEGYSVSREKKESFPLTVTSAQKNPTAFYLCASSTQANEKLFFGSGTQLSVL.

The J gene is TRBJ1-1, the V gene TRBV5-1; weak D call: TRBD1 (6 bases). CDR3 length: 16 amino acids. V lost 0 bases and J 2 bases, leaving 14 bases between the germline ends. Germline CDR1 SGHRS, CDR2 YFSETQ. CDR3 residues: CASSLVAGAPNTEAFF. The CDR3 nucleotides read TGCGCCAGCAGCTTGGTGGCAGGGGCTCCTAACACTGAAGCTTTCTTT.